This entry lists 31 T cell receptor beta chains sequenced from one sample in a study of monozygotic twins with inflammatory bowel disease. One entry per CDR3 protein, without DNA, is what TCRdb gives after re-calling the 5' RACE reads. The sample table includes 210,000 or so distinct CDR3 sequences. The specimen sequenced was blood. The receptors stem from a human donor with ulcerative colitis or Crohn's disease, or a healthy co-twin of an affected twin (not recorded which).

The chain uses TRBV12-3 or TRBV12-4 and TRBJ2-1; TCRdb's assignment of TRBD2 cannot be checked, as there is no DNA. This CDR3 spans 16 amino acids. CDR3 protein: CASVGGSSGGYNEQFF.

This chain links TRBV7-9 with TRBJ2-7; TCRdb proposes TRBD2, but this gene call is untestable without DNA. The CDR3 has 15 residues. CDR1 is SEHNR, CDR2 FQNEAQ, per germline (reference sequence). CDR3: CASSSGGLAGHEQYF.

V and J are TRBV20-1 and TRBJ2-3; TCRdb gives TRBD2 as the D gene, but with no DNA this cannot be confirmed. Looked up from germline, CDR1 is DFQATT and CDR2 is SNEGSKA (reference sequence). The CDR3 has 14 amino acids. The CDR3 spells CSAPTSVITDTQYF.

This chain joins TRBV18 and TRBJ2-7. The CDR3 spans 15 residues. Germline CDR1 reads KGHSH; CDR2 reads LQKENI. The CDR3 is CASSPQGQLSYEQYF.

The V and J genes are TRBV7-2 and TRBJ2-4; TCRdb calls TRBD2, which cannot be checked without DNA. The CDR3 contains 15 residues. Per the germline V gene, CDR1 is SGHTA and CDR2 is FQGNSA. CDR3 amino acids: CASSREGLSKNIQYF.

V usage is TRBV20-1 and J usage is TRBJ2-3; TCRdb outputs TRBD2, but without DNA this stays unchecked. This CDR3 spans 14 amino acids. Germline loops: CDR1 DFQATT, CDR2 SNEGSKA (reference sequence). This chain's CDR3 is CSAPPEGSTDTQYF.

This sequence joins TRBV28 and TRBJ2-2. The CDR3 extends over 12 amino acids. In germline, CDR1 is MDHEN, CDR2 SYDVKM. Here the CDR3 reads CASIGYTGELFF.

V and J are TRBV5-1 and TRBJ1-1. The CDR3 length is 15 residues. Germline V gene sequence: CDR1 SGHRS, CDR2 YFSETQ. The CDR3 is CASSQVTGVDTEAFF.

The chain uses TRBV14 and TRBJ2-2. Germline assignment: CDR1 SGHDN and CDR2 FVKESK. The CDR3 consists of 15 residues. The CDR3 loop reads CASSQFTPNTGELFF.

J is TRBJ1-1 and V is TRBV5-1; TCRdb's assignment of TRBD1 cannot be checked, as there is no DNA. The CDR3 is made up of 14 amino acids. Germline V gene data show CDR1 as SGHRS and CDR2 as YFSETQ. The CDR3 spells CASSSLTGGTEAFF. Full variable domain (outside the CDR3, taken from reference TRBV5-1 and TRBJ1-1): KAGVTQTPRYLIKTRGQQVTLSCSPISGHRSVSWYQQTPGQGLQFLFEYFSETQRNKGNFPGRFSGRQFSNSRSEMNVSTLELGDSALYLCASSSLTGGTEAFFGQGTRLTVV.

The chain joins TRBV6-6 to TRBJ1-1; no DNA is available, so the TRBD1 call from TCRdb remains unchecked. The CDR3 has 13 amino acids. CDR1 and CDR2 from the germline V gene are MNHNY and SVGAGI (reference sequence). This CDR3 reads CASRTEGVTEAFF.

This chain connects TRBV7-9 to TRBJ1-4; TCRdb reports TRBD1, a call that lacks DNA to check it against. This CDR3 is 12 amino acids long. CDR1 and CDR2 from the germline V gene are SEHNR and FQNEAQ (reference sequence). Here the CDR3 reads CASSSVDSILFF.

The V and J genes are TRBV5-1 and TRBJ1-1; there is no DNA to check the TCRdb D call of TRBD1. The CDR3 consists of 12 residues. CDR1 is SGHRS and CDR2 is YFSETQ in the germline V gene. CDR3 sequence reads: CASSLGGPEAFF.

This chain connects TRBV29-1 to TRBJ1-2; the D gene TCRdb calls, TRBD1, cannot be checked with no DNA. This CDR3 comprises 14 residues. Germline V gene data show CDR1 as SQVTM and CDR2 as ANQGSEA. CDR3 protein: CSVVGRGQSYGYTF. Full variable domain (remainder filled in from reference TRBV29-1 and TRBJ1-2): SAVISQKPSRDICQRGTSLTIQCQVDSQVTMMFWYRQQPGQSLTLIATANQGSEATYESGFVIDKFPISRPNLTFSTLTVSNMSPEDSSIYLCSVVGRGQSYGYTFGSGTRLTVV.

The chain's CDR3 is CAWSANRDGYTF. This chain links TRBV30 with TRBJ1-2. The CDR3 is 12 amino acids. CDR1 and CDR2 from the germline V gene are GTSNPN and SVGIG (reference sequence).

The genes are TRBV7-2 and TRBJ2-3; the TRBD2 assignment by TCRdb is unverifiable without DNA. The germline gives CDR1 SGHTA, CDR2 FQGNSA. The CDR3 runs to 17 residues. The CDR3 is CASSSGLAGGWGDTQYF.

The CDR3 loop is CASSVSWDNTYEQYF. The rearrangement uses TRBV9 and TRBJ2-7; the D call from TCRdb, TRBD1, cannot be confirmed without DNA. Germline-derived CDR1 and CDR2 are SGDLS and YYNGEE. CDR3 length: 15 residues.

V usage is TRBV20-1 and J usage is TRBJ1-5; the D call of TRBD1 rests on TCRdb alone, since no DNA is present to check it. This CDR3 is 17 amino acids long. Germline CDR1 reads DFQATT; CDR2 reads SNEGSKA (reference sequence). CDR3 amino acids: CSASKNPGQGSNQPQHF.

This chain joins TRBV28 and TRBJ1-2. The germline V gene encodes CDR1 MDHEN and CDR2 SYDVKM. The CDR3 covers 11 residues. CDR3: CASVSQRSYTF.

The chain uses TRBV7-2 and TRBJ2-2; with no DNA, the TCRdb D assignment of TRBD1 cannot be verified. CDR1 SGHTA and CDR2 FQGNSA come from the germline V gene. The CDR3 spans 16 residues. CDR3 loop: CASSPPGQGTAGELFF.

The chain couples TRBV6-1 to TRBJ1-1; TCRdb gives TRBD1 as the D gene, but with no DNA this cannot be confirmed. The CDR3 loop spans 13 amino acids. Germline-derived CDR1 and CDR2 are MNHNS and SASEGT. CDR3 region: CASRRDLNTEAFF.

V usage is TRBV19 and J usage is TRBJ2-1; TCRdb reports TRBD2, a call that lacks DNA to check it against. Looked up from germline, CDR1 is LNHDA and CDR2 is SQIVND (reference sequence). CDR3 length: 12 residues. The CDR3 spells CASSIGWAEQYF.

The rearrangement joins TRBV5-1 to TRBJ2-2; TCRdb calls TRBD2, which cannot be checked without DNA. This CDR3 is 14 amino acids long. The V gene's germline CDR1 is SGHRS and CDR2 YFSETQ. The CDR3 loop reads CASKNEGNTGELFF.

This chain joins TRBV19 and TRBJ2-1; TCRdb's D gene call, TRBD2, goes unchecked for lack of DNA. The germline V gene encodes CDR1 LNHDA and CDR2 SQIVND (reference sequence). The CDR3 length is 17 residues. The CDR3 loop is CASSPQGLPGGPEEQFF.

This sequence joins TRBV2 and TRBJ2-7; TCRdb's D call of TRBD2 is untestable without DNA. Germline V gene data show CDR1 as SNHLY and CDR2 as FYNNEI. CDR3 length: 15 amino acids. CDR3 loop: CASTPRDGMLYEQYF. The whole variable domain, filled in from reference TRBV2 and TRBJ2-7, reads EPEVTQTPSHQVTQMGQEVILRCVPISNHLYFYWYRQILGQKVEFLVSFYNNEISEKSEIFDDQFSVERPDGSNFTLKIRSTKLEDSAMYFCASTPRDGMLYEQYFGPGTRLTVT.

This chain joins TRBV30 and TRBJ2-1; TCRdb returns TRBD2, unconfirmable since there is no DNA. Germline loops: CDR1 GTSNPN, CDR2 SVGIG (reference sequence). The CDR3 loop spans 13 amino acids. This CDR3 reads CAWSVTSYNEQFF.

The chain carries TRBV18 and TRBJ2-2. CDR1 is KGHSH, CDR2 LQKENI, per germline. The CDR3 is 15 residues long. This chain's CDR3 is CASSPRIASTGELFF.

The V call is TRBV20-1, the J call TRBJ1-4; there is no DNA to check the TCRdb D call of TRBD1. The CDR3 runs to 12 residues. CDR1 and CDR2 from the germline V gene are DFQATT and SNEGSKA (reference sequence). CDR3 loop: CSAPGTAEKLFF.

V is TRBV20-1 and J is TRBJ1-2; TCRdb selects TRBD1, and the lack of DNA leaves this call unchecked. The CDR3 has 11 residues. Germline V lookup: CDR1 DFQATT, CDR2 SNEGSKA (reference sequence). The CDR3 sequence is CSAIDPGGYTF.

The chain uses TRBV30 and TRBJ1-4; TCRdb selects TRBD1, and the lack of DNA leaves this call unchecked. The germline gives CDR1 GTSNPN, CDR2 SVGIG (reference sequence). This CDR3 contains 16 residues. The CDR3 is CASIAGGGEMREKLFF.

The rearrangement links TRBV5-1 to TRBJ2-2. Germline V lookup: CDR1 SGHRS, CDR2 YFSETQ. The CDR3 is 14 residues long. CDR3 loop: CASSLGGPTGELFF.